These 20 T cell receptor beta chains originate from one sample sequenced in a study of chemoradiotherapy in HPV16-positive cancers. Repertoires were generated with immunoSEQ multiplex PCR, while TCRdb's copy carries only in-frame clones and drops some. The top ten hold about 5.8% of the sample, which has about 13,000 clones, roughly 84% seen once. The sequencing here drew on blood, taken from a patient who underwent chemoradiotherapy. These receptor sequences come from a human donor with HPV-associated anogenital cancer.

The chain couples TRBV6-1 to TRBJ1-1, with unresolved D. Trimming removed 8 bases at V and 2 bases at J, with 6 bases between. The germline V gene has CDR1 MNHNS and CDR2 SASEGT. This CDR3 spans 11 amino acids. The CDR3 sequence is CASRQNTEAFF. The DNA of the CDR3 is TGTGCCAGCCGGCAAAACACTGAAGCTTTCTTT.

The chain carries TRBV4-1 and TRBJ1-6; 7 nucleotides align to TRBD1. CDR1 MGHRA and CDR2 YSYEKL come from the germline V gene. The CDR3 has 15 amino acids. V shed 0 bases, J shed 7 bases, and the junction held 3 bases outside the gene matches. CDR3 protein: CASSQDRGVNSPLHF. DNA for the CDR3: TGCGCCAGCAGCCAAGACAGGGGGGTAAATTCACCCCTCCACTTT.

The rearrangement links TRBV9 to TRBJ2-5; no reliable D call. Per germline, CDR1 SGDLS and CDR2 YYNGEE. CDR3 length equals 14 residues. Trimming took off 0 bases at V and 5 bases at J, with 11 bases between the two ends. The CDR3 loop is CASSVDPLLETQYF. The CDR3, as DNA: TGTGCCAGCAGCGTAGACCCCCTCTTGGAGACCCAGTACTTC.

The chain links TRBV25-1 to TRBJ2-7; a weak D match, TRBD1 (6 bases). This CDR3 is built from 15 residues. V shed 6 bases and J shed 3 bases, with 18 bases lying between them. The germline gives CDR1 MGHDK, CDR2 SYGVNS. This CDR3 reads CASRRVQGEVYEQYF. CDR3 DNA sequence: TGTGCCAGCAGGAGAGTACAGGGAGAAGTCTACGAGCAGTACTTC.

The chain carries TRBV6-6 and TRBJ2-6; either TRBD1 or TRBD2 may supply D (5 bases each). CDR3 length: 15 amino acids. Per the germline V gene, CDR1 is MNHNY and CDR2 is SVGAGI (reference sequence). Trimming stripped 6 bases from V and 4 bases from J, with 13 bases between. CDR3 in amino acids: CASSHAGAGANVLTF. CDR3 bases: TGTGCCAGCAGCCACGCCGGGGCCGGGGCCAACGTCCTGACTTTC.

V and J are TRBV19 and TRBJ1-1; D gene ambiguous. V lost 1 base and J 1 base, leaving 4 bases between the germline ends. This CDR3 spans 13 amino acids. Germline CDR1 reads LNHDA; CDR2 reads SQIVND (reference sequence). The CDR3 DNA reads as TGTGCCAGTAGTATAGGCAAGAACACTGAAGCTTTCTTT. Its translation is CASSIGKNTEAFF. The full variable domain, rest sourced from reference TRBV19 and TRBJ1-1, is DGGITQSPKYLFRKEGQNVTLSCEQNLNHDAMYWYRQDPGQGLRLIYYSQIVNDFQKGDIAEGYSVSREKKESFPLTVTSAQKNPTAFYLCASSIGKNTEAFFGQGTRLTVV.

The chain is built from TRBV29-1 and TRBJ1-1; D unresolved. Germline CDR1 SQVTM, CDR2 ANQGSEA. This CDR3 has 14 amino acids. The V end lost 7 bases, the J end lost 5 bases, and 20 bases lay between the germline ends. The DNA of the CDR3 is TGCAGCGCCCAGTTGGACCGCCGCGGAACTGAAGCTTTCTTT. Amino acid sequence: CSAQLDRRGTEAFF.

Concerning this clone: The sample has other DNA sequences that encode this CDR3 too. This chain connects TRBV6-4 to TRBJ1-1; the D is unclear. CDR1 and CDR2 (germline): MRHNA, SNTAGT. The CDR3 spans 14 residues. Between the trimmed V and J ends, which lost 0 bases and 1 base, there was a span of 6 bases. The CDR3 sequence is CASSDSNRNTEAFF. The CDR3 nucleotides read TGTGCCAGCAGTGACTCTAACCGGAACACTGAAGCTTTCTTT.

The chain joins TRBV27 to TRBJ2-3; possible D gene TRBD2, 7 bases. Germline V gene sequence: CDR1 MNHEY, CDR2 SMNVEV (reference sequence). Trimming removed 3 bases at V and 10 bases at J, with 17 bases between. This CDR3 region has 14 residues. CDR3 sequence (DNA): TGTGCCAGCAGTTTTGGCGGGGGCGGGGATGCGCAGTATTTT. It translates to CASSFGGGGDAQYF.

V and J are TRBV5-1 and TRBJ2-3, with D possibly being TRBD2 (5 bases). The CDR3 is 14 residues long. CDR1 and CDR2 from the germline V gene are SGHRS and YFSETQ. V was pared by 3 bases and J by 0 bases, with 8 bases between. The CDR3 DNA is TGCGCCAGCAGCTCGGGGTCTAGCACAGATACGCAGTATTTT. This translates into CASSSGSSTDTQYF.

The chain employs TRBV7-9 and TRBJ1-1; 8 bases map to TRBD1. Germline V gene lookup returns CDR1 SEHNR and CDR2 FQNEAQ (reference sequence). This CDR3 spans 13 amino acids. J was trimmed by 3 bases and V by 4 bases; bases with no gene match: 1. The CDR3 reads CASSWTGYTEAFF. The CDR3 DNA is TGTGCCAGCAGCTGGACAGGGTACACTGAAGCTTTCTTT.

V gene TRBV5-1 combines with J gene TRBJ2-5, with 9 bases fitting TRBD1. CDR3 size: 14 residues. Germline lookup yields CDR1 SGHRS and CDR2 YFSETQ. V shed 4 bases and J 5 bases; nucleotides not matched to a gene: 6. As DNA, the CDR3 is TGCGCCAGCAGCCCCGGACAGGGGCGGGAGACCCAGTACTTC. Translating gives CASSPGQGRETQYF.

V and J are TRBV25-1 and TRBJ2-5, with no clear D. Looked up from germline, CDR1 is MGHDK and CDR2 is SYGVNS. V was shortened by 1 base and J by 4 bases, with 4 bases between the two germline ends. The CDR3 runs to 12 residues. CDR3 protein: CASSELGETQYF. The DNA of the CDR3 is TGTGCCAGCAGTGAATTAGGAGAGACCCAGTACTTC.

This chain links TRBV29-1 with TRBJ2-1; no reliable D call. CDR1 and CDR2 (germline): SQVTM, ANQGSEA. The CDR3 loop spans 12 amino acids. V was pared by 5 bases and J by 4 bases, with 9 bases between. The CDR3 DNA sequence: TGCAGCGTTAGGGCCGGATACAATGAGCAGTTCTTC. Translated: CSVRAGYNEQFF.

The V gene is TRBV5-1, the J gene TRBJ2-5; possible D gene TRBD2, 5 bases. V was cut by 0 bases and J by 3 bases, with 12 bases left in between. Germline V gene data show CDR1 as SGHRS and CDR2 as YFSETQ. The CDR3 has 15 amino acids. The CDR3 reads CASSLGGGQKETQYF. The CDR3 nucleotides are TGCGCCAGCAGCTTGGGAGGCGGGCAAAAAGAGACCCAGTACTTC. Full variable domain (remainder filled in from reference TRBV5-1 and TRBJ2-5): KAGVTQTPRYLIKTRGQQVTLSCSPISGHRSVSWYQQTPGQGLQFLFEYFSETQRNKGNFPGRFSGRQFSNSRSEMNVSTLELGDSALYLCASSLGGGQKETQYFGPGTRLLVL.

The V gene is TRBV10-3, the J gene TRBJ2-7; 16 nucleotides match TRBD2. The CDR3 runs 17 residues. J lost 0 bases, V lost 6 bases, and 5 bases had no gene match. Germline-derived CDR1 and CDR2 are ENHRY and SYGVKD. CDR3 sequence (DNA): TGTGCCATCAGGGGGACTAGCGGGGGGGTCCCCTCCTACGAGCAGTACTTC. This translates into CAIRGTSGGVPSYEQYF.

The CDR3 DNA follows: TGTGCCAGCAGCTTAGAAATTTGGATAGCAGATACGCAGTATTTT. Translating gives CASSLEIWIADTQYF. J is TRBJ2-3 and V is TRBV11-2; no firm D call. Germline V gene sequence: CDR1 SGHAT, CDR2 FQNNGV. The V gene lost 0 bases and the J gene lost 4 bases, with 11 bases spanning the gap. The CDR3 has 15 amino acids.

Worth noting for this clone: Germline and junction disagree at one end, which may indicate a read error. V is TRBV7-3 and J is TRBJ2-2; D call uncertain. The germline gives CDR1 SGHTA, CDR2 FQGTGA. CDR3 length: 13 residues. For the CDR3, the DNA is TGTGCCAGCAGCTCTGGACCCACCGGAGAGCTGTTTTTT. Protein product: CASSSGPTGELFF.

The rearrangement uses TRBV5-1 and TRBJ2-7; 7 nucleotides line up with TRBD1. The CDR3 contains 15 residues. Losses at the gene ends were 4 bases for V and 1 base for J; bases not matched to a gene: 8. From germline, CDR1 is SGHRS and CDR2 YFSETQ. The CDR3 region has the DNA TGCGCCAGCAGCAGGGACGGCAGGGGGTCCTACGAGCAGTACTTC. Amino acid sequence: CASSRDGRGSYEQYF.

The chain is built from TRBV2 and TRBJ2-1; D is uncertain. The CDR3 has 17 amino acids. The germline CDR1 and CDR2 sequences are SNHLY and FYNNEI. Between the trimmed V and J ends, which lost 2 bases and 6 bases, there was a span of 20 bases. CDR3 region: CASSERRPGRHLNEQFF. Written as DNA, the CDR3 is TGTGCCAGCAGTGAACGGAGACCCGGACGCCACCTCAATGAGCAGTTCTTC.